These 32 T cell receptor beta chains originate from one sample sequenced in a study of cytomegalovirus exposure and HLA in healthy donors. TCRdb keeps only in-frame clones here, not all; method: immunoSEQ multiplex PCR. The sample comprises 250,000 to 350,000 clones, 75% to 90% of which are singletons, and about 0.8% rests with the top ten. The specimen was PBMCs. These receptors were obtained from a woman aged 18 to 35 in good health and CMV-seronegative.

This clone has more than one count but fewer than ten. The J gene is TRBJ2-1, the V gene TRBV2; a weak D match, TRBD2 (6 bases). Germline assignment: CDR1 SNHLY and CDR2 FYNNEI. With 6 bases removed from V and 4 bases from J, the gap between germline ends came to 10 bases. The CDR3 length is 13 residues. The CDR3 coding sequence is TGTGCCAGCAGCGCCCTAGCGTACAATGAGCAGTTCTTC. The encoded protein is CASSALAYNEQFF.

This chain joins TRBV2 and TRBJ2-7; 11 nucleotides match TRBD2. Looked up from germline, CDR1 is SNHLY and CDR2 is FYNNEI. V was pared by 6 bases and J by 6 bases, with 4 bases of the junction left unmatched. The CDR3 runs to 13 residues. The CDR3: CASRVAGGLEQYF. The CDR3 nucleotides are TGTGCCAGCAGGGTAGCGGGAGGGCTCGAGCAGTACTTC. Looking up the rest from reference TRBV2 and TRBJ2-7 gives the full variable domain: EPEVTQTPSHQVTQMGQEVILRCVPISNHLYFYWYRQILGQKVEFLVSFYNNEISEKSEIFDDQFSVERPDGSNFTLKIRSTKLEDSAMYFCASRVAGGLEQYFGPGTRLTVT.

The CDR3 region has the DNA TGTGCCAGTACCCTAAAAGGGGGGGTGTATGGCTACACCTTC. It is translated as CASTLKGGVYGYTF. The gene calls are TRBV19 and TRBJ1-2, with D possibly matching TRBD1 (6 bases). Deletions cut 7 bases from V and 5 bases from J, with 17 bases between. The CDR3 is 14 amino acids. Germline values: CDR1 LNHDA, CDR2 SQIVND (reference sequence). Full variable domain (missing parts from reference TRBV19 and TRBJ1-2): DGGITQSPKYLFRKEGQNVTLSCEQNLNHDAMYWYRQDPGQGLRLIYYSQIVNDFQKGDIAEGYSVSREKKESFPLTVTSAQKNPTAFYLCASTLKGGVYGYTFGSGTRLTVV.

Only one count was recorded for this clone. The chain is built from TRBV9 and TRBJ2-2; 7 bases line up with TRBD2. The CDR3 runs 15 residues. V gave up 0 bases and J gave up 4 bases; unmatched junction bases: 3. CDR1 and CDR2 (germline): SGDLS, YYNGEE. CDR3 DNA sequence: TGTGCCAGCAGCGTAGGGCTAGCGGTCACCGGGGAGCTGTTTTTT. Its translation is CASSVGLAVTGELFF.

The CDR3 sequence: CASSQMTSGSLYEQYF. Here the CDR3 DNA reads TGCGCCAGCAGCCAGATGACTAGCGGGAGTTTATACGAGCAGTACTTC. This chain uses TRBV4-1 with TRBJ2-7, with 12 bases that match TRBD2. V dropped 3 bases and J dropped 4; count of bases not matched to a gene: 7. The CDR3 has 16 amino acids. Germline V CDR1 and CDR2: MGHRA, YSYEKL.

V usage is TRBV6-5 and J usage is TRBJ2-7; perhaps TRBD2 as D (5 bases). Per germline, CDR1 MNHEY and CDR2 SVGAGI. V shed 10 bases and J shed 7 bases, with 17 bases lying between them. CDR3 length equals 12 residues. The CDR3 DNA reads TGTGCCACTGGAGTTCGAGGACTTGAGCAGTACTTC. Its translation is CATGVRGLEQYF.

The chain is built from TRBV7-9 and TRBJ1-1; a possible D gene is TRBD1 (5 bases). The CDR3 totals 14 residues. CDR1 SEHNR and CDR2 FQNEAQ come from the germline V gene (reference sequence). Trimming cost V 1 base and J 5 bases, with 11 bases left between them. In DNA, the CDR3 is TGTGCCAGCAGCTTAGGGTCGGGGGATACTGAAGCTTTCTTT. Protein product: CASSLGSGDTEAFF.

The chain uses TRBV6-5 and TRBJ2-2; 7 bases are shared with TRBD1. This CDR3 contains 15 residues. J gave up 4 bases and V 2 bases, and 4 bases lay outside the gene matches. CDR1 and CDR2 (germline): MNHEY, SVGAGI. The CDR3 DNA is TGTGCCAGCAGTTACCGACAGGGATCCACCGGGGAGCTGTTTTTT. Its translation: CASSYRQGSTGELFF.

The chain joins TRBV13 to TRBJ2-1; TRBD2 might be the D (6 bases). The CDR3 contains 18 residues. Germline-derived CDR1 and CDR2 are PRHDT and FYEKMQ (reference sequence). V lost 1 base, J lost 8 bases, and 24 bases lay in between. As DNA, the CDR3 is TGTGCCAGCAGCTTAGTACCCCGGCGGCGGGAAGATCAGTATGAGCAGTTCTTC. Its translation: CASSLVPRRREDQYEQFF.

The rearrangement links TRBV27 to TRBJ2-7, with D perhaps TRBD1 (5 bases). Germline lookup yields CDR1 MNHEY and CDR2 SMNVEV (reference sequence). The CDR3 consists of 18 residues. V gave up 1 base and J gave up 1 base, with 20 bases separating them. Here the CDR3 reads CASSLYLQRGRPSYEQYF. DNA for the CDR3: TGTGCCAGCAGTTTATATCTCCAAAGGGGCAGGCCATCCTACGAGCAGTACTTC.

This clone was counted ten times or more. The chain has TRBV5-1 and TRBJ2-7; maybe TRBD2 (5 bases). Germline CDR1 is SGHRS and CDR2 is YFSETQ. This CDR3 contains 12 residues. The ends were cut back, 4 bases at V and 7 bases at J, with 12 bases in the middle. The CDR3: CASSLLPGEQYF. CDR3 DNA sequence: TGCGCCAGCAGCCTCCTCCCGGGGGAGCAGTACTTC.

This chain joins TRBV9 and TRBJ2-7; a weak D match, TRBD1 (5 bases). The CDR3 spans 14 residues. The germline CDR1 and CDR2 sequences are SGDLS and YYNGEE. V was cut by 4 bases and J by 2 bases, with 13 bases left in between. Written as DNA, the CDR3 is TGTGCCAGCAGCCCCGGCAGGGATGCCTACGAGCAGTACTTC. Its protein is CASSPGRDAYEQYF. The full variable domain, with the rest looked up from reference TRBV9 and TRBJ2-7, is DSGVTQTPKHLITATGQRVTLRCSPRSGDLSVYWYQQSLDQGLQFLIQYYNGEERAKGNILERFSAQQFPDLHSELNLSSLELGDSALYFCASSPGRDAYEQYFGPGTRLTVT.

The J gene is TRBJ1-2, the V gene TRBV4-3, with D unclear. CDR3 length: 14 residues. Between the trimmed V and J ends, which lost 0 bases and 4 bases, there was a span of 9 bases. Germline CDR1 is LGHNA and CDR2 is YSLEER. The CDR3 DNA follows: TGCGCCAGCAGCCAAGATACCGGCGGCTATGGCTACACCTTC. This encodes CASSQDTGGYGYTF.

In nucleotides, the CDR3 is TGCAGCGTTGAGAGGAAGTTTGACACTGAAGCTTTCTTT. It translates to CSVERKFDTEAFF. The J gene is TRBJ1-1, the V gene TRBV29-1; no firm D call. Germline V gene data show CDR1 as SQVTM and CDR2 as ANQGSEA. The CDR3 sequence is 13 residues long. The V end was cut by 3 bases, the J end by 3 bases, with 11 bases between.

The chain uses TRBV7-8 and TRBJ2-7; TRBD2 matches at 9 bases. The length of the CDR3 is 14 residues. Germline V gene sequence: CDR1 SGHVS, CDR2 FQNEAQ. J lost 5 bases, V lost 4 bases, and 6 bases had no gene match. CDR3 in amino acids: CASSSPGLAHEQYF. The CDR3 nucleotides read TGTGCCAGCAGCTCACCGGGACTAGCCCACGAGCAGTACTTC.

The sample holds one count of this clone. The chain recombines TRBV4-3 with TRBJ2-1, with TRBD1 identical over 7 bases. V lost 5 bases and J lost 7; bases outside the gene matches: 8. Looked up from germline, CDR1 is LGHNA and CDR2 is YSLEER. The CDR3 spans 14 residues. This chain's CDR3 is CASSSSVTGNEQFF. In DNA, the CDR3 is TGCGCCAGCAGCTCTTCTGTGACAGGGAATGAGCAGTTCTTC.

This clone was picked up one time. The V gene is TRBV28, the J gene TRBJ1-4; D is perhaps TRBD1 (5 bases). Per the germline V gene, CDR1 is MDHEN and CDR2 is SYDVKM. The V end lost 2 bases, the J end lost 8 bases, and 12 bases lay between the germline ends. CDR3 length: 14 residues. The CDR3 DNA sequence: TGTGCCAGCAGTTTACAGGGTACCTACGAAAAACTGTTTTTT. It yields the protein CASSLQGTYEKLFF.

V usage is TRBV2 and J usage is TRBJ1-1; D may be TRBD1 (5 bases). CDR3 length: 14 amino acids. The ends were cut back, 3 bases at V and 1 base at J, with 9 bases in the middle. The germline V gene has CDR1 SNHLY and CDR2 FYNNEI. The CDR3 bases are TGTGCCAGCAGTGAGGCGGGGGGGAACACTGAAGCTTTCTTT. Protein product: CASSEAGGNTEAFF.

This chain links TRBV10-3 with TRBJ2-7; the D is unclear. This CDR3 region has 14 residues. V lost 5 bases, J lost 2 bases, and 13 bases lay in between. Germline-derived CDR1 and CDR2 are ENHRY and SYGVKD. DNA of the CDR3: TGTGCCATCAGTTCCTCCTGGGCCGCCTACGAGCAGTACTTC. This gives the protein CAISSSWAAYEQYF.

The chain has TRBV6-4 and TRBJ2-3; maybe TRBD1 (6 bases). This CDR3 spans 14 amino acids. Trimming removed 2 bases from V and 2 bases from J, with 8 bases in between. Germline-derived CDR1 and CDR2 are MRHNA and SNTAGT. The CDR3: CASSDTGFTDTQYF. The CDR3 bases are TGTGCCAGCAGTGACACAGGGTTCACAGATACGCAGTATTTT.

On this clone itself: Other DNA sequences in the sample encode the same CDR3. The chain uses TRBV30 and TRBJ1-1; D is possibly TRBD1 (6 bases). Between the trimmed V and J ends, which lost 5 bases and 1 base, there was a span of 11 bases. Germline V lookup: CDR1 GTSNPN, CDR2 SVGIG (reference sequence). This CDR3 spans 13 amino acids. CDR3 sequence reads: CAWRGQPNTEAFF. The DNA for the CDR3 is TGTGCCTGGCGGGGACAACCGAACACTGAAGCTTTCTTT.

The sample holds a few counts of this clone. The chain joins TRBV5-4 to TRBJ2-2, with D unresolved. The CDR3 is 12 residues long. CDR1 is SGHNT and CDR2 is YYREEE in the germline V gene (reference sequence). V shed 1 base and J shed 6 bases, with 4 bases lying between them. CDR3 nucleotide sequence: TGTGCCAGCAGCTTGTATCCCGGGGAGCTGTTTTTT. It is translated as CASSLYPGELFF. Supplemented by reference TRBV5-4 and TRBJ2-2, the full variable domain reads ETGVTQSPTHLIKTRGQQVTLRCSSQSGHNTVSWYQQALGQGPQFIFQYYREEENGRGNFPPRFSGLQFPNYSSELNVNALELDDSALYLCASSLYPGELFFGEGSRLTVL.

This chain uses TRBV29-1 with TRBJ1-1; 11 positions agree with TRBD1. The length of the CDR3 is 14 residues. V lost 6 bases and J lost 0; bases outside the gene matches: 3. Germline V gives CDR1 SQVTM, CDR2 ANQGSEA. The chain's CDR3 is CSVRDRGMNTEAFF. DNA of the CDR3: TGCAGCGTCCGGGACAGGGGGATGAACACTGAAGCTTTCTTT. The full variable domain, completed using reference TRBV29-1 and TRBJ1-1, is SAVISQKPSRDICQRGTSLTIQCQVDSQVTMMFWYRQQPGQSLTLIATANQGSEATYESGFVIDKFPISRPNLTFSTLTVSNMSPEDSSIYLCSVRDRGMNTEAFFGQGTRLTVV.

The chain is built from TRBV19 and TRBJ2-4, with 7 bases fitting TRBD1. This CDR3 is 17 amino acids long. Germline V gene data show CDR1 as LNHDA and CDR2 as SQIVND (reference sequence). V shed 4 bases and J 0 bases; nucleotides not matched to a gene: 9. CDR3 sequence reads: CASSTRQGQIAKNIQYF. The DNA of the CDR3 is TGTGCCAGTAGTACGAGACAGGGTCAAATAGCCAAAAACATTCAGTACTTC.

CDR3 DNA: TGTGCCAGCAGCTGGAGCGGAAGCTCCTACGAGCAGTACTTC. This sequence encodes CASSWSGSSYEQYF. The chain is built from TRBV5-4 and TRBJ2-7, with D perhaps matching TRBD2 (5 bases). There are 14 residues in the CDR3. Trimming left V 3 bases short and J 0 bases short, with 10 bases between. CDR1 is SGHNT and CDR2 is YYREEE in the germline V gene (reference sequence).

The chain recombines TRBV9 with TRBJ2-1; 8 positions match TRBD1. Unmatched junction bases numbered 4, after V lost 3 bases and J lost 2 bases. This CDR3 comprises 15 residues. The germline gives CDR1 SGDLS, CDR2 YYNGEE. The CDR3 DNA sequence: TGTGCCAGCAGCGACCAGGGGGCCACCTACAATGAGCAGTTCTTC. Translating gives CASSDQGATYNEQFF. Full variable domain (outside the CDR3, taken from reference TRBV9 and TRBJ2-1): DSGVTQTPKHLITATGQRVTLRCSPRSGDLSVYWYQQSLDQGLQFLIQYYNGEERAKGNILERFSAQQFPDLHSELNLSSLELGDSALYFCASSDQGATYNEQFFGPGTRLTVL.

The CDR3 DNA sequence: TGTGCCAGCAGTTACTGGGGACAGGACGGAAAACTGTTTTTT. Translated: CASSYWGQDGKLFF. The V call is TRBV6-5, the J call TRBJ1-4; TRBD1 matches 8 bases. Per the germline V gene, CDR1 is MNHEY and CDR2 is SVGAGI. With 1 base clipped from V and 10 bases from J, the junction kept 5 bases outside the gene matches. This CDR3 comprises 14 residues.

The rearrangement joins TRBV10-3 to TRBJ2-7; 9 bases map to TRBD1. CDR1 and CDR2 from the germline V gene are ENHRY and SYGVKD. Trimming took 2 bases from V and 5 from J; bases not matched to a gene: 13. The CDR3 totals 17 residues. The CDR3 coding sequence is TGTGCCATCAGTGAGCGGATTCCGGGACAGGGTATGAACGAGCAGTACTTC. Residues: CAISERIPGQGMNEQYF.

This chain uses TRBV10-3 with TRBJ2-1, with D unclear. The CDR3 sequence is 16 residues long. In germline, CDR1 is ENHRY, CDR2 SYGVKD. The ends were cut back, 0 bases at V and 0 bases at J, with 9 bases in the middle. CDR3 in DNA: TGTGCCATCAGTGAGTCGGGCCAGTCCTCCTACAATGAGCAGTTCTTC. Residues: CAISESGQSSYNEQFF.

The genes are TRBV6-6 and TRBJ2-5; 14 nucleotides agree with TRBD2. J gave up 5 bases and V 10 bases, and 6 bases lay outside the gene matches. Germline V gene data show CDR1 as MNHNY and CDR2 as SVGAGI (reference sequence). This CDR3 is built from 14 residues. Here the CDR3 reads CATKGLAGDETQYF. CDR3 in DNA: TGTGCCACCAAGGGACTAGCGGGAGATGAGACCCAGTACTTC.

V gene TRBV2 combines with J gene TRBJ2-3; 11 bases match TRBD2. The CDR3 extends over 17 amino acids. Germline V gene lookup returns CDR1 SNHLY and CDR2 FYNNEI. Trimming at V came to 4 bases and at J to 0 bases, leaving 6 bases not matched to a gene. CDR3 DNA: TGTGCCAGCAGTGCGGGACTAGCGGATTCTAGCACAGATACGCAGTATTTT. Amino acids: CASSAGLADSSTDTQYF.

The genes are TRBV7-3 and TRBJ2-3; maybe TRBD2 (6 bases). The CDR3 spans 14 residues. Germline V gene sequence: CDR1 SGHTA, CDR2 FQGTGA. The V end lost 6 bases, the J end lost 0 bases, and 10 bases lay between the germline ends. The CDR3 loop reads CASRPGTSTDTQYF. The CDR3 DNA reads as TGTGCCAGCAGGCCCGGGACTAGCACAGATACGCAGTATTTT.